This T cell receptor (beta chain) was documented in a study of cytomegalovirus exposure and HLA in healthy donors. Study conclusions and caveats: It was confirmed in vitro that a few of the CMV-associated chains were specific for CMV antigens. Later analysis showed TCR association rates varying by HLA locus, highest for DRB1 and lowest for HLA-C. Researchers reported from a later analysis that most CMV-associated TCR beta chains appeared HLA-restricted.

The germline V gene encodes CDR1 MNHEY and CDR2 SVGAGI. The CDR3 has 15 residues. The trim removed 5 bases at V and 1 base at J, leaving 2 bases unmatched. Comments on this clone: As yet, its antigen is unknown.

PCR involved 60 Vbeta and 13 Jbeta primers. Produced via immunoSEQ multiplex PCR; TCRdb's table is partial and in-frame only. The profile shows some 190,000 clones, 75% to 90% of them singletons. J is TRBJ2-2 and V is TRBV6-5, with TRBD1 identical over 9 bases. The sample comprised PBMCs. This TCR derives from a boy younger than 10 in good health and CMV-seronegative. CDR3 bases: TGTGCCAGCAGTCGGGGACAGGGGAACACCGGGGAGCTGTTTTTT. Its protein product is CASSRGQGNTGELFF.